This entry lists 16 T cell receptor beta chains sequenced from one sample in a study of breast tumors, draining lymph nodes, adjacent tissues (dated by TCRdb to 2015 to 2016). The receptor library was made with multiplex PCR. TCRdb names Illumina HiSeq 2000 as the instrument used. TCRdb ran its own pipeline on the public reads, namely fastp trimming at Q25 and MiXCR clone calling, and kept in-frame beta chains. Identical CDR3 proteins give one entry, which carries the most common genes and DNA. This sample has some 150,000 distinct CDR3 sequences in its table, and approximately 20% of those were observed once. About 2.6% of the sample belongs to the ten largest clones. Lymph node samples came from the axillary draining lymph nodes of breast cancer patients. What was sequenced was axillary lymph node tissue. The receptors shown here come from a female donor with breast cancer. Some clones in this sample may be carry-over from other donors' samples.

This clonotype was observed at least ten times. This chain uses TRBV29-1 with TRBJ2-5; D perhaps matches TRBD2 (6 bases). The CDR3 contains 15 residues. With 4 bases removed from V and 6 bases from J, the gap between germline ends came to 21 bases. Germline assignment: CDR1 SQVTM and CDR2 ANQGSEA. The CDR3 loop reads CSVAPLTVGGKTQYF. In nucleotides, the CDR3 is TGCAGCGTTGCCCCCTTAACGGTGGGGGGTAAGACCCAGTACTTC. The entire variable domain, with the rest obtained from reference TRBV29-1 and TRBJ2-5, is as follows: SAVISQKPSRDICQRGTSLTIQCQVDSQVTMMFWYRQQPGQSLTLIATANQGSEATYESGFVIDKFPISRPNLTFSTLTVSNMSPEDSSIYLCSVAPLTVGGKTQYFGPGTRLLVL.

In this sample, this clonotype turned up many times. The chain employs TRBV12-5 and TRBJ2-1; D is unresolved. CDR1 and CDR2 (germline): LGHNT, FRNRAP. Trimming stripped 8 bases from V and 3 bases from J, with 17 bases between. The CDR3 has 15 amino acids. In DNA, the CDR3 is TGTGCTAGTTCGGCGTCCTTCCCCTTCTACAATGAGCAGTTCTTC. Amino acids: CASSASFPFYNEQFF. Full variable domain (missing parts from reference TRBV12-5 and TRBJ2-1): DARVTQTPRHKVTEMGQEVTMRCQPILGHNTVFWYRQTMMQGLELLAYFRNRAPLDDSGMPKDRFSAEMPDATLATLKIQPSEPRDSAVYFCASSASFPFYNEQFFGPGTRLTVL.

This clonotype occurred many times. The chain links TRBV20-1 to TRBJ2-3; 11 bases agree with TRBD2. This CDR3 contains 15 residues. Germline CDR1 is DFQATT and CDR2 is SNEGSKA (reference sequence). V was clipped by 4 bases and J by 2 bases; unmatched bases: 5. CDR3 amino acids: CSATLAGGVTDTQYF. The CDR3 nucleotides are TGCAGTGCTACCCTAGCGGGAGGTGTCACAGATACGCAGTATTTT.

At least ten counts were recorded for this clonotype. The CDR3 DNA sequence: TGTGCCAGCAGCTTAACGCGGAACAATGAGCAGTTCTTC. It codes for CASSLTRNNEQFF. The V call is TRBV7-3, the J call TRBJ2-1; D not resolved. The ends were cut back, 0 bases at V and 5 bases at J, with 5 bases in the middle. Germline loops: CDR1 SGHTA, CDR2 FQGTGA. The CDR3 is made up of 13 amino acids.

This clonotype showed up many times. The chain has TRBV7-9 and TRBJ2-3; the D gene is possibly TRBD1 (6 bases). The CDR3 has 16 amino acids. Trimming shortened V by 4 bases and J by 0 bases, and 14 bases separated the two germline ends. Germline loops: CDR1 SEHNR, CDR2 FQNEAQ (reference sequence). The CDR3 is CASSSEQGTSTDTQYF. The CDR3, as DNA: TGTGCCAGCAGCTCCGAACAGGGAACTAGCACAGATACGCAGTATTTT.

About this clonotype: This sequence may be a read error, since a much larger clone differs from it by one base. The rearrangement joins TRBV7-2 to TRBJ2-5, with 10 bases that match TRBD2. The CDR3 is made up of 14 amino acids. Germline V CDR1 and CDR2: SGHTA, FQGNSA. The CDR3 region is CASGFSGRGETQYF. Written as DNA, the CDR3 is TGTGCCAGCGGCTTCAGCGGGAGGGGTGAGACCCAGTACTTC.

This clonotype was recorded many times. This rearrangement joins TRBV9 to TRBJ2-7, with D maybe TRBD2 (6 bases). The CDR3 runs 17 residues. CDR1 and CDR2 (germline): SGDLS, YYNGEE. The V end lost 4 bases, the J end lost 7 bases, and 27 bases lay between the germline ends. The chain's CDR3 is CASSPALGEAPPLEQYF. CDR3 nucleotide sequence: TGTGCCAGCAGCCCCGCGCTCGGGGAGGCGCCCCCTTTGGAGCAGTACTTC.

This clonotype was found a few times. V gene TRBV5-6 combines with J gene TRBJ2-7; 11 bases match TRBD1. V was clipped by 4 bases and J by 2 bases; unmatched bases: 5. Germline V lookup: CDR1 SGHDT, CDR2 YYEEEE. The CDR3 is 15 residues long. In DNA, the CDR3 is TGTGCCAGCAGCCCCGGGACAGGGGGTACCTACGAGCAGTACTTC. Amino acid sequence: CASSPGTGGTYEQYF.

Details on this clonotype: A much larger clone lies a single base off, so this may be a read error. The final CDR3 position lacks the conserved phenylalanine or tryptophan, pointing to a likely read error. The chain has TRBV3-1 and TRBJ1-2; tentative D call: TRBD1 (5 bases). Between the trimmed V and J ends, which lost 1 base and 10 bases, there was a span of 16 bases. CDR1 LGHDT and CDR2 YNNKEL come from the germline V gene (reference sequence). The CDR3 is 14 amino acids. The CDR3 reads CASSQVRVVVAYTS. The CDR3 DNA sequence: TGTGCCAGCAGCCAAGTCAGGGTCGTAGTTGCCTACACCTCC.

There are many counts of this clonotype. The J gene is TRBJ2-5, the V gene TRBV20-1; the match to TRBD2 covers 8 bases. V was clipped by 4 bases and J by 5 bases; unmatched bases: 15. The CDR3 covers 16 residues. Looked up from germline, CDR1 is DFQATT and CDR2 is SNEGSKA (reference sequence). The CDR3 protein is CSANGYSGRATETQYF. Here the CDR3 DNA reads TGCAGTGCTAACGGATACTCCGGGAGGGCCACGGAGACCCAGTACTTC.

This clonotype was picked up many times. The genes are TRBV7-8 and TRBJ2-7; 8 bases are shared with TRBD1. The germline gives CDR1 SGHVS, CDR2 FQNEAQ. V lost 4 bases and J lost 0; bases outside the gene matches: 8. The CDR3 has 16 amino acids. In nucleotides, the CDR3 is TGTGCCAGCAGCTCTAATTGGGACAGGAGCTCCTACGAGCAGTACTTC. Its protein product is CASSSNWDRSSYEQYF.

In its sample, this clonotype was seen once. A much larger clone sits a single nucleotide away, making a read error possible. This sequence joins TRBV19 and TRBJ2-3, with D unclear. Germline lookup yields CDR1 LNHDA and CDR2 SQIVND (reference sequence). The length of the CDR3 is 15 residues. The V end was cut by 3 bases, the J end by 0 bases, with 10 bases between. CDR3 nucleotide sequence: TGTGCCAGTAGTATGGGGTCTACTAGCACAGATACGCAGTATTTT. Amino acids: CASSMGSTSTDTQYF.

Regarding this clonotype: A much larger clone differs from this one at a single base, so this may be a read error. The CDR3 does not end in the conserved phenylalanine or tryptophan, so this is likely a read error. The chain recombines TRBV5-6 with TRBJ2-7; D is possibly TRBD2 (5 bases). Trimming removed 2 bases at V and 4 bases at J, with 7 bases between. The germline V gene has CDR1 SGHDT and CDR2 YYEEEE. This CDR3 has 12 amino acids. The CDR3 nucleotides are TGTGCCAGCAGCTTACTAGGATACGAGCAGTACCTC. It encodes CASSLLGYEQYL.

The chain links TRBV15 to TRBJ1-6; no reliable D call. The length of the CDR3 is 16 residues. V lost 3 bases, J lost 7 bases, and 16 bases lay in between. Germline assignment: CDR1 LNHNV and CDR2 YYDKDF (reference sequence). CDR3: CATSRSTGYRNSPLHF. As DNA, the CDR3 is TGTGCCACCAGCAGGTCGACGGGGTATCGGAATTCACCCCTCCACTTT.

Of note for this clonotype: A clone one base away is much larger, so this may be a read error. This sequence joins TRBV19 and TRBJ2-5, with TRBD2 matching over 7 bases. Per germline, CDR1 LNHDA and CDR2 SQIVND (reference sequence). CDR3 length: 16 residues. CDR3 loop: CASRPRASGPQGTQYF. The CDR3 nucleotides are TGTGCCAGTAGGCCTCGGGCTAGCGGCCCCCAAGGGACCCAGTACTTC.

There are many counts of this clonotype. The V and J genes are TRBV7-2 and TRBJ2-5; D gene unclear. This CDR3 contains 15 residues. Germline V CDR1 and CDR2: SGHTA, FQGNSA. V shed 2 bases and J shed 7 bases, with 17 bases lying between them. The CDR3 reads CASSLRVGRIGTQYF. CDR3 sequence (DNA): TGTGCCAGCAGCTTAAGGGTAGGGCGGATAGGGACCCAGTACTTC. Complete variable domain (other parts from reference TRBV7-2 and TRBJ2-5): GAGVSQSPSNKVTEKGKDVELRCDPISGHTALYWYRQSLGQGLEFLIYFQGNSAPDKSGLPSDRFSAERTGGSVSTLTIQRTQQEDSAVYLCASSLRVGRIGTQYFGPGTRLLVL.